Listed below are T cell receptor beta chains from one sample, sequenced in a study of T cells after yellow fever vaccination. TCRdb redid the calling of the 5' RACE reads with MiXCR, one entry per CDR3 protein. Here the sample spans approximately 550,000 distinct CDR3 sequences, roughly a fifth being singletons. The source was PBMCs, collected 15 days after the yellow fever booster vaccination. The receptor set was obtained from a man aged 25-40 years who received the YFV17D yellow fever vaccine. Each CDR3 is given with its conserved first and last residue. D genes are given only for firm matches. Clone size appears in some rows only: once, few, many, or a class for an expanded clone.

v_gene	len	d_gene	abundance	j_gene	CDR3aa	CDR3nt
TRBV7-2	15	.	.	TRBJ2-7	CASSLVQGPSYEQYF	TGTGCCAGCAGCTTAGTGCAGGGCCCCTCCTACGAGCAGTACTTC
TRBV12-3/TRBV12-4	17	TRBD1	few	TRBJ2-4	CASSLDRRQLAKNIQYF	TGTGCCAGCAGTTTGGACAGGAGACAATTAGCCAAAAACATTCAGTACTTC
TRBV6-5	14	.	.	TRBJ1-1	CASSYGAGIPEAFF	TGTGCCAGCAGTTACGGGGCAGGGATACCTGAAGCTTTCTTT
TRBV27	12	.	few	TRBJ2-2	CASSRLTGELFF	TGTGCCAGCAGTCGGCTCACCGGGGAGCTGTTTTTT
TRBV7-6	15	TRBD2	.	TRBJ2-7	CASSRLAGGVGEQYF	TGTGCCAGCAGCAGACTAGCGGGAGGGGTTGGGGAGCAGTACTTC
TRBV28	12	.	.	TRBJ2-3	CASSEAGVTQYF	TGTGCCAGCAGCGAAGCAGGGGTTACGCAGTATTTT
TRBV6-6	13	.	many	TRBJ2-1	CASSYSGYNEQFF	TGTGCCAGCAGTTACTCGGGGTACAATGAGCAGTTCTTC
TRBV20-1	13	TRBD1	.	TRBJ2-7	CSARFQGVYEQYF	TGCAGTGCTAGATTCCAGGGGGTCTACGAGCAGTACTTC
TRBV7-9	15	TRBD1	.	TRBJ2-3	CASSLSGTATDTQYF	TGTGCCAGCAGCTTATCCGGGACAGCCACAGATACGCAGTATTTT
TRBV25-1	17	TRBD2	few	TRBJ2-3	CASSDSGGSLRTDTQYF	TGTGCCAGCAGTGATAGCGGGGGGAGCCTGCGCACAGATACGCAGTATTTT
TRBV7-6	15	TRBD2	many	TRBJ2-1	CASSLASGRYNEQFF	TGTGCCAGCAGCCTAGCTAGCGGGAGGTACAATGAGCAGTTCTTC
TRBV6-2/TRBV6-3	16	TRBD1	.	TRBJ2-1	CASSNPGTGGYNEQFF	TGTGCCAGCAGTAACCCCGGGACAGGGGGCTACAATGAGCAGTTCTTC
TRBV7-2	16	TRBD2	.	TRBJ2-5	CASGGYSGKGWETQYF	TGTGCCAGCGGGGGTTATAGCGGGAAGGGTTGGGAGACCCAGTACTTC
TRBV7-8	17	TRBD1	few	TRBJ2-7	CASSLPEDRAWSYEQYF	TGTGCCAGCAGCTTACCCGAGGACAGGGCTTGGTCCTACGAGCAGTACTTC
TRBV5-1	14	.	.	TRBJ1-4	CASSLGQRNEKLFF	TGCGCCAGCAGCTTGGGACAGCGTAATGAAAAACTGTTTTTT
TRBV7-9	13	.	.	TRBJ1-1	CASSSRVESEAFF	TGTGCCAGCAGCTCTAGGGTCGAGTCTGAAGCTTTCTTT
TRBV27	17	TRBD1	few	TRBJ2-1	CASSYMGGTGVGNEQFF	TGTGCCAGCAGTTATATGGGTGGGACAGGGGTAGGAAATGAGCAGTTCTTC
TRBV7-9	15	TRBD1	few	TRBJ2-7	CASSAGQAISYEQYF	TGTGCCAGCAGCGCCGGACAGGCCATCTCCTACGAGCAGTACTTC
TRBV7-9	13	.	few	TRBJ2-7	CASGRGNIYEQYF	TGTGCCAGCGGACGGGGGAACATTTACGAGCAGTACTTC
TRBV20-1	13	.	.	TRBJ2-1	CSARATVYNEQFF	TGCAGTGCTAGGGCTACTGTTTACAATGAGCAGTTCTTC
TRBV5-1	14	TRBD2	few	TRBJ2-3	CASSTGGNTDTQYF	TGCGCCAGCAGCACGGGGGGGAACACAGATACGCAGTATTTT
TRBV10-3	15	TRBD2	.	TRBJ2-1	CAISTLAGGNNEQFF	TGTGCCATCTCAACCCTAGCGGGAGGCAACAATGAGCAGTTCTTC
TRBV7-2	15	.	few	TRBJ2-2	CASSAAGAGTGELFF	TGTGCCAGCAGCGCCGCGGGGGCGGGCACCGGGGAGCTGTTTTTT
TRBV18	14	.	few	TRBJ2-7	CASSALPLPYEQYF	TGTGCCAGCTCGGCTCTGCCCCTCCCCTACGAGCAGTACTTC
TRBV12-3/TRBV12-4	16	TRBD2	.	TRBJ2-1	CASSLDRGGGNNEQFF	TGTGCCAGCAGTTTAGATCGGGGCGGGGGGAACAATGAGCAGTTCTTC
TRBV16	15	.	.	TRBJ2-7	CASSSELLSSYEQYF	TGTGCCAGCAGTTCAGAACTCCTTTCCTCCTACGAGCAGTACTTC
TRBV29-1	18	TRBD2	few	TRBJ2-1	CSVEDIRILADDYNEQFF	TGCAGCGTTGAAGATATCAGAATACTAGCGGATGACTACAATGAGCAGTTCTTC
TRBV7-2	15	.	few	TRBJ2-1	CASMRGLAHYNEQFF	TGTGCCAGCATGAGGGGGTTAGCCCACTACAATGAGCAGTTCTTC
TRBV20-1	17	.	.	TRBJ1-1	CSARDPDSYLVSTEAFF	TGCAGTGCTAGAGATCCCGACAGCTATTTGGTGAGCACTGAAGCTTTCTTT
TRBV29-1	12	.	.	TRBJ2-2	CSVAWGTGELFF	TGCAGCGTTGCCTGGGGGACCGGGGAGCTGTTTTTT
TRBV29-1	15	.	few	TRBJ2-3	CSVAQGGSGTDTQYF	TGCAGCGTTGCACAGGGAGGGAGTGGGACAGATACGCAGTATTTT
TRBV5-4	14	.	few	TRBJ2-4	CASSLGGYENIQYF	TGTGCCAGCAGCTTGGGTGGATACGAAAACATTCAGTACTTC